Listed below are T cell receptor beta chains from one sample, sequenced in a study of T cell repertoires in cytomegalovirus infection. TCRdb redid the calling of the reads with MiXCR, one entry per CDR3 protein. The sample records more than 200,000 distinct CDR3 sequences, around 8.7% being singletons. Specimen: PBMCs. Receptors were obtained from a human donor in good health (CMV status not recorded). Some clones in this sample may be carry-over from other donors' samples. The CDR3 runs from the conserved cysteine through the conserved F or W. The D gene is left open where the match is weak. Where a row states a size, it is once, few, many or the class of an expanded clone; other rows omit it.

V	D	J	size	DNA	CDR3
TRBV7-2	NA	TRBJ1-4	many	TGTGCCAGCAGCTTAGACAGGTGGCGTGAAAAACTGTTTTTT	CASSLDRWREKLFF
TRBV7-2	TRBD1	TRBJ1-5	many	TGTGCCAGCAGCTTAGTCGGGGGACAGGGGAATCAGCCCCAGCATTTT	CASSLVGGQGNQPQHF
TRBV30	NA	TRBJ2-5	NA	TGTGCCTGGAGTGTTGGGGACGGGACCCAAGAGACCCAGTACTTC	CAWSVGDGTQETQYF
TRBV24-1	NA	TRBJ2-7	NA	TGTGCCACCAGTGATTTCGGGCCCCGGATTATCTACGAGCAGTACTTC	CATSDFGPRIIYEQYF
TRBV7-2	NA	TRBJ2-3	many	TGTGCCAGCTCCCCAGGGGCCGGGGCAGATACGCAGTATTTT	CASSPGAGADTQYF
TRBV27	NA	TRBJ1-6	many	TGTGCCAGCAGGACAGCCAGGGACGAGTATAATTCACCCCTCCACTTT	CASRTARDEYNSPLHF
TRBV12-3/TRBV12-4	NA	TRBJ2-6	NA	TGTGCCAGCCAAGCCTCTGGGGCCAACGTCCTGACTTTC	CASQASGANVLTF
TRBV6-1	TRBD2	TRBJ2-7	many	TGTGCCAGTATTACTACTAGCGGGAGGAGCTACGAGCAGTACTTC	CASITTSGRSYEQYF
TRBV18	NA	TRBJ1-6	NA	TGTGCCAGCTCACCGGATCTAGGATCACCCCTCCACTTT	CASSPDLGSPLHF
TRBV7-2	NA	TRBJ1-2	many	TGTGCCAGCAGCCCATCTCGGGATGGCTATGGCTACACCTTC	CASSPSRDGYGYTF
TRBV7-8	TRBD1	TRBJ1-5	many	TGTGCCAGCAGCCCGACAGGGAGCAATCAGCCCCAGCATTTT	CASSPTGSNQPQHF
TRBV7-2	TRBD1	TRBJ1-2	many	TGTGCCAGCAGCATGGACAGGGGTAGCTATGGCTACACCTTC	CASSMDRGSYGYTF
TRBV29-1	NA	TRBJ1-3	few	TGCAGCGTCTACGACGGAGTCTCTGGAAACACCATATATTTT	CSVYDGVSGNTIYF
TRBV3-1	NA	TRBJ1-6	NA	TGTGCCAGCAGCCGCCCCGTGGGCAGCGGCAATAATTCACCCCTCCACTTT	CASSRPVGSGNNSPLHF
TRBV29-1	NA	TRBJ1-1	many	TGCAGCGTGAAACCAGGACGGAACACTGAAGCTTTCTTT	CSVKPGRNTEAFF
TRBV6-5	NA	TRBJ2-2	many	TGTGCCACCCGCGCCCCAACTTCGACACAGTCCGGGGAGCTGTTTTTT	CATRAPTSTQSGELFF
TRBV4-3	NA	TRBJ1-3	many	TGCGCCAGCAGCCAAGGACAGTGGGACACCATATATTTT	CASSQGQWDTIYF
TRBV2	NA	TRBJ2-7	NA	TGTGCCAGCAGTGAAGTAGTAGTTACTCGAGTCGAGCAGTACTTC	CASSEVVVTRVEQYF
TRBV7-2	NA	TRBJ2-1	many	TGTGCCAGCTGCCGGGAAAGCTCCTACAATGAGCAGTTCTTC	CASCRESSYNEQFF
TRBV28	NA	TRBJ2-5	NA	TGTGCCAGCAGTGAGATCAAAGGACAGACAGAGACCCAGTACTTC	CASSEIKGQTETQYF
TRBV14	NA	TRBJ1-1	NA	TGTGCCAGCAGCCAATCGGACTTGACCAGACGTGGCACTGAAGCTTTCTTT	CASSQSDLTRRGTEAFF
TRBV19	NA	TRBJ1-1	many	TGTGCCAGTAGTGCACGACCTCCACCAGGGAACACTGAAGCTTTCTTT	CASSARPPPGNTEAFF
TRBV2	NA	TRBJ1-1	few	TGTGCCAGCACCGCAGGGTGGGAAACTGAAGCTTTCTTT	CASTAGWETEAFF
TRBV20-1	NA	TRBJ2-7	few	TGCAGTGCCCCGCTGCAGGGTGGGTACGAGCAGTACTTC	CSAPLQGGYEQYF
TRBV5-1	TRBD1	TRBJ2-7	many	TGCGCCAGCAGCTGGGACAGGGGCGACTACGAGCAGTACTTC	CASSWDRGDYEQYF
TRBV12-5	NA	TRBJ1-2	NA	TGTGCTAGTGGTTTGGTCGGGCAGATACCTAACTATGGCTACACCTTC	CASGLVGQIPNYGYTF
TRBV19	NA	TRBJ2-7	many	TGTGCCAGTAGTAGGGGCATATCCTACGAGCAGTACTTC	CASSRGISYEQYF
TRBV29-1	NA	TRBJ1-2	NA	TGCAGCGTGGAAGGGGGAGATAACTATGGCTACACCTTC	CSVEGGDNYGYTF
TRBV11-2	NA	TRBJ2-3	few	TGTGCCAGCAGCCCGGGTGGGGGGCTAGATACGCAGTATTTT	CASSPGGGLDTQYF
TRBV20-1	NA	TRBJ1-1	NA	TGCAGTGCTAGGAAAAACACTGAAGCTTTCTTT	CSARKNTEAFF
TRBV25-1	TRBD1	TRBJ2-7	NA	TGTGCCAGCAGTAAGATGGGACAGAACTCCTACGAGCAGTACTTC	CASSKMGQNSYEQYF
TRBV12-3/TRBV12-4	TRBD1	TRBJ2-6	NA	TGTGCCAGCAGTCTGGGACAGGACCCTAGTGGGGCCAACGTCCTGACTTTC	CASSLGQDPSGANVLTF
TRBV12-3/TRBV12-4	NA	TRBJ2-7	many	TGTGCCAGCAGTTTAACTCAATACGAGCAGTACTTC	CASSLTQYEQYF
TRBV7-2	NA	TRBJ2-4	many	TGTGCCAGCAGCTTAGGTCCGGGGGTAAACATTCAGTACTTC	CASSLGPGVNIQYF
TRBV10-3	NA	TRBJ1-2	many	TGTGCCATCAGTGATGGGGGAGATAACTATGGCTACACCTTC	CAISDGGDNYGYTF
TRBV7-7	TRBD2	TRBJ2-3	many	TGTGCTAGCAGCTTAACGGGAGGAGAAACAGATACGCAGTATTTT	CASSLTGGETDTQYF
TRBV28	NA	TRBJ1-4	NA	TGTGCCAGCAGTTTCTCGCGTGAAAAACTGTTTTTT	CASSFSREKLFF
TRBV7-2	TRBD2	TRBJ2-1	NA	TGTGCCAGCAGACTAGCGGGAGGCGCCTACAATGAGCAGTTCTTC	CASRLAGGAYNEQFF
TRBV28	TRBD1	TRBJ1-4	many	TGTGCCAGCCGTACGGCCTACCGACAGGGGAGGGATGAAAAACTGTTTTTT	CASRTAYRQGRDEKLFF
TRBV19	NA	TRBJ1-2	few	TGTGCCAGTAGTATAAACAGTAACTATGGCTACACCTTC	CASSINSNYGYTF
TRBV7-9	NA	TRBJ1-6	many	TGTGCCAGCAGCTGGCCTCAGGGGAATTCACCCCTCCACTTT	CASSWPQGNSPLHF
TRBV2	TRBD1	TRBJ2-1	many	TGTGCCAGCAGCGGAAGGGGGCAGGTGGGTGAGCAGTTCTTC	CASSGRGQVGEQFF
TRBV7-2	TRBD1	TRBJ1-5	NA	TGTGCCAGCAGCAGGGACAGGGTGAAGCCCCAGCATTTT	CASSRDRVKPQHF
TRBV6-2/TRBV6-3	NA	TRBJ1-1	NA	TGTGCCAGCAGTTACAGCAACAGGGTAACTGAAGCTTTCTTT	CASSYSNRVTEAFF